The table lists the clone carrying this T cell receptor (beta chain) with a few counts. These data originate in a study of T cells in localized non-small cell lung cancer. Trimming cost V 1 base and J 3 bases, with 7 bases left between them. This CDR3 is built from 15 residues. Germline CDR1 SGHTA, CDR2 FQGNSA. This table comes from immunoSEQ multiplex PCR, and its TCRdb copy is limited to in-frame clones, with some not included. The top ten clones hold around 4.2% of a sample with 25,000 to 35,000 clones, approximately 91% of them seen once. The chain employs TRBV7-2 and TRBJ1-6; D gene uncertain. This TCR was recovered from a woman aged 40 to 75 with stage III lung adenocarcinoma. The sample consisted of peripheral blood mononuclear cells, taken before any cancer treatment. CDR3: CASSLGVSYNSPLHF. The DNA for the CDR3 is TGTGCCAGCAGCTTAGGGGTCAGCTATAATTCACCCCTCCACTTT.